This TCR beta chain stems from a study of blood T cell repertoires in COVID-19. Study in general: Collection of acute and convalescent COVID-19 samples took place in the United States, Italy and Spain. T cells, B-cell-depleted T cells, or PBMCs supplied cDNA or gDNA.

In the original processing: Reference gene primer amplification gave estimated nucleated cell counts. Sequenced by immunoSEQ multiplex PCR; TCRdb stores in-frame clones only, minus some. Clone size and V and J calls were adopted from that table, with D and trimming inferred from the DNA. This sample has about 150,000 clones; 80% to 90% occur once, and the top ten carry roughly 3.5%. Sequenced material: peripheral blood. This clonotype was sampled from a man in his 70s with acute or convalescent COVID-19.

The CDR3: CASSSGLVNTEAFF. CDR3 in DNA: TGCGCCAGCAGCTCCGGACTGGTGAACACTGAAGCTTTCTTT. This sequence joins TRBV5-1 and TRBJ1-1; no reliable D call. CDR3 size: 14 residues. CDR1 and CDR2 from the germline V gene are SGHRS and YFSETQ. The V and J ends lost 3 bases and 0 bases respectively, with 9 bases between them.